Shown below are 19 T cell receptor beta chains from a single sample sequenced in a study of early T cells in non-severe SARS-CoV-2 infection. TCRdb fed the 5' RACE reads into MiXCR, producing one record per CDR3 protein. In the table there are roughly 70,000 distinct CDR3 sequences, 18% of which are singletons. Source: whole blood, taken at baseline. These receptors were taken from an adult who was a healthcare worker with PCR-confirmed SARS-CoV-2 infection or an uninfected control (not recorded which).

This clonotype came up a few times. The CDR3 loop is CASSPWTSGSYNEQFF. CDR3 coding DNA: TGTGCCAGCAGCCCCTGGACTAGCGGGAGTTACAATGAGCAGTTCTTC. J is TRBJ2-1 and V is TRBV7-2, with 13 nucleotides matching TRBD2. This CDR3 is 16 amino acids long. CDR1 SGHTA and CDR2 FQGNSA come from the germline V gene. J was trimmed by 4 bases and V by 5 bases; bases with no gene match: 5.

This clonotype showed up many times. The chain carries TRBV7-2 and TRBJ2-3; D is unresolved. The CDR3 extends over 11 amino acids. Germline V gene sequence: CDR1 SGHTA, CDR2 FQGNSA. The V gene lost 0 bases and the J gene lost 5 bases, with 0 bases spanning the gap. The CDR3 loop is CASSLADTQYF. The CDR3 DNA is TGTGCCAGCAGCTTAGCAGATACGCAGTATTTT.

The chain is built from TRBV28 and TRBJ1-1; D is perhaps TRBD1 (6 bases). Germline loops: CDR1 MDHEN, CDR2 SYDVKM. CDR3 length: 11 amino acids. V was trimmed by 6 bases and J by 11 bases, leaving 13 bases between them. CDR3: CASSPRQEAFF. Here the CDR3 DNA reads TGTGCCAGCAGCCCTAGACAGGAGGCTTTCTTT.

This clonotype has just a few counts. The CDR3 spells CASSIGAGVEEQFF. The DNA for the CDR3 is TGTGCCAGTAGTATAGGAGCGGGAGTGGAGGAGCAGTTCTTC. J is TRBJ2-1 and V is TRBV19; 8 positions match TRBD2. This CDR3 is 14 amino acids long. Germline loops: CDR1 LNHDA, CDR2 SQIVND (reference sequence). Trimming cost V 1 base and J 10 bases; bases outside gene matches: 6. Full variable domain (remainder filled in from reference TRBV19 and TRBJ2-1): DGGITQSPKYLFRKEGQNVTLSCEQNLNHDAMYWYRQDPGQGLRLIYYSQIVNDFQKGDIAEGYSVSREKKESFPLTVTSAQKNPTAFYLCASSIGAGVEEQFFGPGTRLTVL.

This chain joins TRBV10-3 and TRBJ2-3; TRBD1 matches at 11 bases. Trimming removed 6 bases from V and 1 base from J; junction bases left unmatched: 3. This CDR3 is 15 amino acids long. Germline CDR1 reads ENHRY; CDR2 reads SYGVKD. This CDR3 is CAISWTGGGTDTQYF. CDR3 nucleotide sequence: TGTGCCATCAGCTGGACAGGGGGCGGCACAGATACGCAGTATTTT.

The CDR3 nucleotides are TGTGCCAGCATATTTCGACCCGGACAGGGCTACGAGCAGTACTTC. Amino acid sequence: CASIFRPGQGYEQYF. The chain employs TRBV6-5 and TRBJ2-7; 8 nucleotides match TRBD1. The CDR3 totals 15 residues. In germline, CDR1 is MNHEY, CDR2 SVGAGI. J gave up 3 bases and V 7 bases, and 11 bases lay outside the gene matches.

The chain has TRBV20-1 and TRBJ1-3; D ambiguous. The germline gives CDR1 DFQATT, CDR2 SNEGSKA (reference sequence). The V end was cut by 0 bases, the J end by 4 bases, with 4 bases between. This CDR3 has 12 residues. The CDR3 reads CSARDMGNTIYF. CDR3 DNA sequence: TGCAGTGCTAGAGACATGGGAAACACCATATATTTT.

A few counts support this clonotype. For the CDR3, the DNA is TGTGCCAGCAGCCAAGATTTAACCCCCAAAGAGACCCAGTACTTC. It specifies CASSQDLTPKETQYF. The genes are TRBV4-2 and TRBJ2-5; D gene unclear. Germline assignment: CDR1 LGHNA and CDR2 YNFKEQ. There are 15 residues in the CDR3. V lost 0 bases, J lost 3 bases, and 11 bases lay in between.

The V gene is TRBV6-6, the J gene TRBJ1-1; D unclear. The ends were cut back, 5 bases at V and 0 bases at J, with 13 bases in the middle. The CDR3 contains 15 residues. Germline-derived CDR1 and CDR2 are MNHNY and SVGAGI (reference sequence). In DNA form, the CDR3 reads TGTGCCAGCAGTCCTCGCGCAGACGTGAACACTGAAGCTTTCTTT. Translated: CASSPRADVNTEAFF.

The rearrangement links TRBV6-6 to TRBJ2-7, with D perhaps matching TRBD1 (5 bases). Germline CDR1 reads MNHNY; CDR2 reads SVGAGI (reference sequence). V gave up 5 bases and J gave up 5 bases, with 13 bases separating them. This CDR3 spans 13 amino acids. CDR3 bases: TGTGCCAGCAGTACTGGGATCAGGGACGAGCAGTACTTC. It specifies CASSTGIRDEQYF.

The chain uses TRBV7-2 and TRBJ1-2, with a tentative D call TRBD1 (5 bases). This CDR3 contains 14 residues. Trimming left V 1 base short and J 2 bases short, with 8 bases between. Germline-derived CDR1 and CDR2 are SGHTA and FQGNSA. The CDR3 protein is CASSLGSGNYGYTF. The CDR3, as DNA: TGTGCCAGCAGCTTAGGCTCAGGGAACTATGGCTACACCTTC.

This clonotype was picked up a small number of times. The chain has TRBV6-2 or TRBV6-3 and TRBJ2-4, with 11 nucleotides matching TRBD2. Looked up from germline, CDR1 is MNHEY and CDR2 is SVGEGT. The V and J ends lost 0 bases and 3 bases, in that order; junction bases with no gene match: 4. There are 17 residues in the CDR3. The chain's CDR3 is CASSYSSTSGSKNIQYF. CDR3 DNA sequence: TGTGCCAGCAGTTACTCGAGCACTAGCGGGAGCAAAAACATTCAGTACTTC.

This clonotype has just a few counts. The CDR3 protein is CSIRDRGYEQYF. CDR3 nucleotide sequence: TGCAGCATCCGGGACAGGGGCTACGAGCAGTACTTC. The genes are TRBV29-1 and TRBJ2-7, with 10 bases that match TRBD1. Germline V CDR1 and CDR2: SQVTM, ANQGSEA. With 8 bases clipped from V and 3 bases from J, the junction kept 4 bases outside the gene matches. The CDR3 length is 12 residues.

This clonotype has a count of ten or more. The chain has TRBV9 and TRBJ2-1; D may be TRBD1 (6 bases). The V end was cut by 3 bases, the J end by 5 bases, with 9 bases between. CDR3 length: 13 residues. Germline loops: CDR1 SGDLS, CDR2 YYNGEE. CDR3 region: CASSEDRHNEQFF. The CDR3 DNA is TGTGCCAGCAGCGAGGACAGACACAATGAGCAGTTCTTC.

This clonotype was found a few times. The chain uses TRBV12-5 and TRBJ2-3; D may correspond to TRBD1 or TRBD2 (5 bases each). Germline lookup yields CDR1 LGHNT and CDR2 FRNRAP. V was shortened by 7 bases and J by 6 bases, with 20 bases between the two germline ends. The CDR3 extends over 15 amino acids. Here the CDR3 reads CASARNVGAGDTQYF. CDR3 nucleotides: TGTGCTAGTGCCCGGAATGTCGGGGCCGGGGATACGCAGTATTTT.

This clonotype was observed a few times. The rearrangement links TRBV24-1 to TRBJ2-7; tentatively, D is TRBD1 (6 bases). CDR3 length equals 14 residues. V lost 5 bases and J 5 bases, leaving 15 bases between the germline ends. Germline-derived CDR1 and CDR2 are KGHDR and SFDVKD. The CDR3 protein is CATSVRRGSDEQYF. As DNA, the CDR3 is TGTGCCACCAGTGTCCGCAGGGGCAGCGACGAGCAGTACTTC.

This chain uses TRBV4-2 with TRBJ2-3; no definite D call. The V end lost 4 bases, the J end lost 2 bases, and 7 bases lay between the germline ends. CDR3 length equals 13 residues. Germline CDR1 LGHNA, CDR2 YNFKEQ. This CDR3 is CASSLANTDTQYF. Here the CDR3 DNA reads TGTGCCAGCAGCCTCGCTAACACAGATACGCAGTATTTT.

This clonotype appeared a few times. The chain uses TRBV14 and TRBJ2-7; perhaps TRBD1 as D (5 bases). Trimming cost V 1 base and J 2 bases, with 6 bases left between them. There are 13 residues in the CDR3. CDR1 and CDR2 from the germline V gene are SGHDN and FVKESK. Here the CDR3 DNA reads TGTGCCAGCAGCCAAGGCAGGGCCTACGAGCAGTACTTC. It encodes CASSQGRAYEQYF.

This clonotype turned up a few times. The chain recombines TRBV2 with TRBJ1-2; D call uncertain. V was shortened by 4 bases and J by 7 bases, with 16 bases between the two germline ends. CDR3 length: 14 residues. The germline gives CDR1 SNHLY, CDR2 FYNNEI. CDR3 nucleotide sequence: TGTGCCAGCAGTGCTTCGTCCCTGGGAGCTGGCTACACCTTC. This translates into CASSASSLGAGYTF.